These 8 T cell receptor beta chains originate from one sample sequenced in a study of blood T cell repertoires in COVID-19. Using immunoSEQ multiplex PCR, the repertoire was profiled, and TCRdb retains in-frame clones only, with some absent. Here the sample spans 150,000 to 200,000 clones, 75% to 85% being singletons. Material for sequencing was PBMCs or T cells enriched from blood (not recorded which). These receptors all come from a man aged 40-55 years who had recovered from COVID-19.

The gene calls are TRBV24-1 and TRBJ2-1; 15 bases line up with TRBD2. In germline, CDR1 is KGHDR, CDR2 SFDVKD. This CDR3 contains 14 residues. Trimming took 8 bases from V and 9 from J; bases not matched to a gene: 4. CDR3 sequence reads: CATTKGLAGGEQFF. DNA for the CDR3: TGTGCCACCACAAAGGGACTAGCGGGAGGTGAGCAGTTCTTC.

The chain uses TRBV18 and TRBJ2-2; D may be TRBD2 (6 bases). This CDR3 has 17 amino acids. V lost 0 bases, J lost 0 bases, and 11 bases lay in between. Germline values: CDR1 KGHSH, CDR2 LQKENI. CDR3 sequence: CASSPPARGTNTGELFF. For the CDR3, the DNA is TGTGCCAGCTCACCACCCGCCCGGGGGACGAACACCGGGGAGCTGTTTTTT.

This clone occurred once. This chain links TRBV29-1 with TRBJ2-2, with a tentative D call TRBD1 (6 bases). Trimming shortened V by 7 bases and J by 2 bases, and 17 bases separated the two germline ends. Looked up from germline, CDR1 is SQVTM and CDR2 is ANQGSEA. The CDR3 spans 15 residues. The CDR3: CSGGSTGTNTGELFF. DNA for the CDR3: TGCAGCGGGGGTAGCACAGGGACCAACACCGGGGAGCTGTTTTTT.

This clone was detected a few times. The gene calls are TRBV11-3 and TRBJ2-1; 11 nucleotides line up with TRBD2. Unmatched junction bases numbered 7, after V lost 5 bases and J lost 4 bases. The CDR3 runs 16 residues. Per the germline V gene, CDR1 is SGHNT and CDR2 is YENEEA. CDR3 coding DNA: TGTGCCAGCAGCCCCTGGGGACTAGCGGATTACAATGAGCAGTTCTTC. This codes for CASSPWGLADYNEQFF.

V gene TRBV27 combines with J gene TRBJ1-5, with 10 bases lining up with TRBD1. V shed 4 bases, J shed 5 bases, and the junction held 26 bases outside the gene matches. The germline gives CDR1 MNHEY, CDR2 SMNVEV (reference sequence). There are 22 residues in the CDR3. CDR3 sequence reads: CASSSDRDRGYGRITHHQPQHF. CDR3 coding DNA: TGTGCCAGCAGTTCGGACCGGGACAGGGGATACGGGCGGATCACGCACCATCAGCCCCAGCATTTT.

This clone was seen only a few times. The CDR3 sequence: CASSTGQGTSGYTF. Written as DNA, the CDR3 is TGTGCCAGTAGTACCGGACAGGGGACGAGTGGCTACACCTTC. The chain has TRBV19 and TRBJ1-2; 9 positions match TRBD1. Losses at the gene ends were 4 bases for V and 7 bases for J; bases not matched to a gene: 7. Germline V gene sequence: CDR1 LNHDA, CDR2 SQIVND (reference sequence). There are 14 residues in the CDR3.

The V call is TRBV4-2, the J call TRBJ2-3; 7 nucleotides match TRBD2. V was clipped by 1 base and J by 1 base; unmatched bases: 5. Per the germline V gene, CDR1 is LGHNA and CDR2 is YNFKEQ. The CDR3 is 16 amino acids. Here the CDR3 DNA reads TGTGCCAGCAGCCAAGCCCGGCTAGCGGGCACAGATACGCAGTATTTT. Amino acid sequence: CASSQARLAGTDTQYF.

V usage is TRBV5-6 and J usage is TRBJ1-3; TRBD1 might be the D (5 bases). V shed 2 bases and J shed 8 bases, with 14 bases lying between them. CDR3 length: 14 residues. Germline-derived CDR1 and CDR2 are SGHDT and YYEEEE. CDR3 region: CASSLSPRVDTIYF. CDR3 in DNA: TGTGCCAGCAGCTTAAGTCCCAGGGTAGACACCATATATTTT.